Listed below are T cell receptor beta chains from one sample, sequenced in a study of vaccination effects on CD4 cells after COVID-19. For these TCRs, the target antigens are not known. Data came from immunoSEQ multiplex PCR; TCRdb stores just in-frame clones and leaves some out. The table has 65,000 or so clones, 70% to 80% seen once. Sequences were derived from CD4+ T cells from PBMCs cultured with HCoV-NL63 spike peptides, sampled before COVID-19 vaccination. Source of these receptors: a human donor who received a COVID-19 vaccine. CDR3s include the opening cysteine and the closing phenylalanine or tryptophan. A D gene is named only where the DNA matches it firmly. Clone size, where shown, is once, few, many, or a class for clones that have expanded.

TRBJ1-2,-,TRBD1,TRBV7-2,TGTGCCAGCAGCTTGCAGGGGGCGAGTGGCTACACCTTC,CASSLQGASGYTF
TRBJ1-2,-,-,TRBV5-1,TGCGCCAGCAGCTTGGCCCGGGGTAACTATGGCTACACCTTC,CASSLARGNYGYTF
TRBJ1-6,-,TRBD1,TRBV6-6,TGTGCCAGCAGTTACTGGGGACAGGCTAATTCACCCCTCCACTTT,CASSYWGQANSPLHF
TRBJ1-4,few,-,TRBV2,TGTGCCAGCAGCGCTGGAAATGAAAAACTGTTTTTT,CASSAGNEKLFF
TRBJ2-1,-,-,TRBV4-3,TGCGCCAGCAGCTCTGATCCCTACAATGAGCAGTTCTTC,CASSSDPYNEQFF
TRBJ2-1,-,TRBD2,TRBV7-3,TGTGCCAGCAGCTCTCAAGCGGGGGCCCCTCCCAATGAGCAGTTCTTC,CASSSQAGAPPNEQFF
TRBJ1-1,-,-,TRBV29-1,TGCAGCGTATCAAGGGGGACGGCGAACACTGAAGCTTTCTTT,CSVSRGTANTEAFF
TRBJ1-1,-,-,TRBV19,TGTGCCAGTAGTATAGCCCCAAGTGGGCTAACTGAAGCTTTCTTT,CASSIAPSGLTEAFF
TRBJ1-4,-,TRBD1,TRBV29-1,TGCAGCGCCCGAAGGGACAGCGAAAAACTGTTTTTT,CSARRDSEKLFF
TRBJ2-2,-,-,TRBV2,TGTGCCAGCATGCGAGGGGGCACCGGGGAGCTGTTTTTT,CASMRGGTGELFF
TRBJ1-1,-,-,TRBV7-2,TGTGCCAGCAGACCCCAGACAGGGAACACTGAAGCTTTCTTT,CASRPQTGNTEAFF
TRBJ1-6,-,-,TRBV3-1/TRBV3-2,TGTGCCAGCAGCTTATCCCCCCAAGTGAGCTCCTATAATTCACCCCTCCACTTT,CASSLSPQVSSYNSPLHF
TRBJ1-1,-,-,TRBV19,TGTGCCACCACAAGGCAGCAGAACACTGAAGCTTTCTTT,CATTRQQNTEAFF
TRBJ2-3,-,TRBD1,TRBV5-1,TGCGCCAGCAGTACGGGACAGGGTTTTGAAGATACGCAGTATTTT,CASSTGQGFEDTQYF
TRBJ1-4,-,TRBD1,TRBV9,TGTGCCAGCAGCCGCGAGGACAGGGGGAATGAAAAACTGTTTTTT,CASSREDRGNEKLFF
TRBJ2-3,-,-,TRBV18,TGTGCCAGCTCACCACCCTGGGGGCTTTCTAGCACAGATACGCAGTATTTT,CASSPPWGLSSTDTQYF
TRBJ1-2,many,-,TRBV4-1,TGCGCCAGCAGCCAAAACTATGGCTACACCTTC,CASSQNYGYTF
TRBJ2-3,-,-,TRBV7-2,TGTGCCAGCAGCTTTAGGGTGGCAGGGATCACAGATACGCAGTATTTT,CASSFRVAGITDTQYF
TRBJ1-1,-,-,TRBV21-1,TGTGCCAGCAGCCGTGGACAGGGTGGCACTGAAGCTTTCTTT,CASSRGQGGTEAFF
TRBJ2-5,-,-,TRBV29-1,TGCAGCGTTGAAGCCCATAGTTTCGAGGATGAGACCCAGTACTTC,CSVEAHSFEDETQYF
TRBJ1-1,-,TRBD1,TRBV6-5,TGTGCCAGCAGTTTCACCGGGACAGCGCGTGCTTTCTTT,CASSFTGTARAFF
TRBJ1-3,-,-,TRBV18,TGTGCCAGCTCACCTCGGGAGCTGCTTGGAAACACCATATATTTT,CASSPRELLGNTIYF
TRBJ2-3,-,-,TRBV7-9,TGTGCCAGCAGCTTAGTGGACATGAGGGATACGCAGTATTTT,CASSLVDMRDTQYF
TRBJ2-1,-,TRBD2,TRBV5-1,TGCGCCAGCCGCGATGCGGGGGGGGTGAATGAGCAGTTCTTC,CASRDAGGVNEQFF
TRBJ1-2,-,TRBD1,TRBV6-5,TGTGCCAGCAGTCTACCGACAGGGGGGCAGTATGGCTACACCTTC,CASSLPTGGQYGYTF
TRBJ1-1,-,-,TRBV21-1,TGTGCCAGCAGCAAAGCGAATGGGCAGAGCGTGTTCACTGAAGCTTTCTTT,CASSKANGQSVFTEAFF
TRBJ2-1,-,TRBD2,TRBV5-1,TGCGCCAGCAGCTCAACGACCGGGACTAGCGGGGGAAGCTCCTACAATGAGCAGTTCTTC,CASSSTTGTSGGSSYNEQFF
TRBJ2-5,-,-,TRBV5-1,TGCGCCAGCAGCTTGGTGGGGGCCCAGTACTTC,CASSLVGAQYF
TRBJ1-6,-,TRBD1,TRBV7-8,TGTGCCAGCAGCCAGACAGGGGGCGCGGGGGGTTCACCCCTCCACTTT,CASSQTGGAGGSPLHF
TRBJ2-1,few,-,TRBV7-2,TGTGCCAGCAGCTTAACCCGCACCTACAATGAGCAGTTCTTC,CASSLTRTYNEQFF
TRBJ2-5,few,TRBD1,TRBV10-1,TGCGCCAGCAGTGAGACCGGGACAGGGCAAGAGACCCAGTACTTC,CASSETGTGQETQYF
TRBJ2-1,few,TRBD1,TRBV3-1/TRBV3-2,TGTGCCAGCAGCCGCATTACTTCCGGGACAGGGTGGAGTAATGAGCAGTTCTTC,CASSRITSGTGWSNEQFF
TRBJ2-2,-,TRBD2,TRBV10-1,TGCGCCAGCACCACAGGCGGGGGAACCGGGGAGCTGTTTTTT,CASTTGGGTGELFF
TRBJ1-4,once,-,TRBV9,TGTGCCAGCAGCGTAGCCATCGGGGGGGCTAATGAAAAACTGTTTTTT,CASSVAIGGANEKLFF
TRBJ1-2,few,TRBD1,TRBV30,TGTGCCTGGTCACAGGGGGTAGGTGGCTACACCTTC,CAWSQGVGGYTF
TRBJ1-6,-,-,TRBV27,TGTGCCAGCAGTCCCTTCGTGTCCGGGTCGTGGAAATCACCCCTCCACTTT,CASSPFVSGSWKSPLHF
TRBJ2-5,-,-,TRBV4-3,TGCGCCAGCAGCTGGACGGTCCAAGAGACCCAGTACTTC,CASSWTVQETQYF
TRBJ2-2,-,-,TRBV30,TGTGCCTGGACAGTAACTCAGAACACCGGGGAGCTGTTTTTT,CAWTVTQNTGELFF
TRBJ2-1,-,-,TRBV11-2,TGTGCCAGCAGCTTAGCCTCCGACAGTTACAATGAGCAGTTCTTC,CASSLASDSYNEQFF
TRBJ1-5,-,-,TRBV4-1,TGCGCCAGCAGCCGGGACAACAATCAGCCCCAGCATTTT,CASSRDNNQPQHF
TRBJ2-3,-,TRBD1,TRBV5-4,TGTGCCAGCAGCTTGGGGGACAGGGGCCCAGATACGCAGTATTTT,CASSLGDRGPDTQYF
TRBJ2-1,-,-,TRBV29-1,TGCAGCGGTGAGGGCGGAGGGGAATCCTACAATGAGCAGTTCTTC,CSGEGGGESYNEQFF
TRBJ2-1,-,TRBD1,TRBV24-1,TGTGCCACCAGTGCCCTGGGTCCGGGACAGGGTTTTCACAATGAGCAGTTCTTC,CATSALGPGQGFHNEQFF
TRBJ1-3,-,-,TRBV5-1,TGCGCCAGCAGCTTGGATGGGGGTTGGGGAAACACCATATATTTT,CASSLDGGWGNTIYF
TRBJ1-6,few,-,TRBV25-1,TGTGCCAGCAATCCGCGGGGAGGCTCACCCCTCCACTTT,CASNPRGGSPLHF
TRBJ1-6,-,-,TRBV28,TGTGCCAGCAGTTTCGCTGCCCACTATAATTCACCCCTCCACTTT,CASSFAAHYNSPLHF
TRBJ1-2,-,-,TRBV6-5,TGTGCCAGCAGTTACTCCCTCCAGTCTGGAGGATATGGCTACACCTTC,CASSYSLQSGGYGYTF
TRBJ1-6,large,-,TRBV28,TGTGCCAGCAGTTCGGTAGGGCAGGGGCCCCCATGGACCCTCCACTTT,CASSSVGQGPPWTLHF
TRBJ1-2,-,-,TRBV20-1,TGCAGTGCTATCAGCTACTATGGCTACACCTTC,CSAISYYGYTF
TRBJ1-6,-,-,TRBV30,TGTGCCTGGCAGACAGGAGCAAATTCACCCCTCCACTTT,CAWQTGANSPLHF
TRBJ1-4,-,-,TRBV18,TGTGCCAGCTCACCTTACCCGACGGCCGCAACTAATGAAAAACTGTTTTTT,CASSPYPTAATNEKLFF
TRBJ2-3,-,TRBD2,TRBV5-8,TGTGCCAGCAGCCGACGGACTAGCGCCCTCTATTTT,CASSRRTSALYF
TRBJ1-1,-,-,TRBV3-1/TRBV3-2,TGTGCCAGCAGCCAAGCGTCAGGACGTGCCTCTGAAGCTTTCTTT,CASSQASGRASEAFF